The 30 T cell receptor beta chains given below trace back to one sample, sequenced in a study of regulatory T cells in long-lasting Graves disease. To make TCR beta libraries, researchers used iRepertoire HTBI primers and Arm-PCR of CDR3 regions. MiXCR was run by TCRdb on the multiplex PCR reads, yielding one entry per CDR3 protein. The sample carries 450,000 to 600,000 distinct CDR3 sequences, roughly 13% recorded once. Noted time point: newly diagnosed GD, antithyroid drugs for less than 3 months. Generation of the TCR library employed RNA extracted from PBMCs. This same sample was also part of a study on T cells in Graves' hyperthyroidism and ophthalmopathy.

The sequenced sample was peripheral blood mononuclear cells (PBMCs), obtained at new diagnosis, from a patient treated with antithyroid drugs. The origin of the receptors is a man aged 25 to 40 with Graves disease.

In this sample, this clonotype turned up many times. The rearrangement joins TRBV3-1 to TRBJ1-6; D ambiguous. This CDR3 has 13 residues. Trimming removed 1 base at V and 7 bases at J, with 5 bases between. CDR1 and CDR2 from the germline V gene are LGHDT and YNNKEL (reference sequence). CDR3 in DNA: TGTGCCAGCAGCCAAGGTGACAATTCACCCCTCCACTTT. Translated, it gives CASSQGDNSPLHF. Drawing the rest from reference TRBV3-1 and TRBJ1-6, the complete variable domain is DTAVSQTPKYLVTQMGNDKSIKCEQNLGHDTMYWYKQDSKKFLKIMFSYNNKELIINETVPNRFSPKSPDKAHLNLHINSLELGDSAVYFCASSQGDNSPLHFGNGTRLTVT.

At least ten counts were recorded for this clonotype. The chain joins TRBV29-1 to TRBJ1-1; D is uncertain. Trimming took off 4 bases at V and 10 bases at J, with 13 bases between the two ends. This CDR3 comprises 11 residues. Germline V CDR1 and CDR2: SQVTM, ANQGSEA. The CDR3 region is CSVVSPSRAFF. In nucleotides, the CDR3 is TGCAGCGTTGTCAGTCCGTCGAGAGCTTTCTTT.

A word on this clonotype: A single base is all that separates this from a far larger clone, so a read error is likely. J is TRBJ1-1 and V is TRBV6-2 or TRBV6-3; unclear D gene. CDR3 length equals 15 residues. Germline CDR1 and CDR2: MNHEY and SVGEGT. The CDR3 DNA is TGTACCAGCACCGAACTCAGTGATTTGAACACTGAAGCTTTCTTT. This sequence encodes CTSTELSDLNTEAFF.

This clonotype appeared a few times. The chain uses TRBV30 and TRBJ1-3; possible D gene TRBD1, 6 bases. The CDR3 spans 13 residues. Trimming cost V 5 bases and J 2 bases, with 10 bases left between them. Germline CDR1 GTSNPN, CDR2 SVGIG (reference sequence). The CDR3 nucleotides read TGTGCCTGGGATCGGACAGCTGGAAACACCATATATTTT. This translates into CAWDRTAGNTIYF.

This clonotype appeared many times. The chain has TRBV29-1 and TRBJ2-7, with TRBD1 identical over 10 bases. The V gene end was trimmed by 5 bases and the J gene end by 7 bases; junction bases not matched to a gene: 11. Germline V CDR1 and CDR2: SQVTM, ANQGSEA. This CDR3 region has 14 residues. The CDR3 DNA is TGCAGCGTTAAACTTTGGGACAGGGGAGGAGAGCAGTACTTC. It codes for CSVKLWDRGGEQYF.

As regards this clonotype: A much larger clone is a single base away; this may be a read error. The J gene is TRBJ1-1, the V gene TRBV24-1, with 12 nucleotides matching TRBD1. Germline values: CDR1 KGHDR, CDR2 SFDVKD. The CDR3 has 17 residues. The CDR3 sequence is CAISDTSGQGALTEAFF. CDR3 DNA: TGTGCCATCAGTGATACTTCGGGACAGGGGGCGCTTACTGAAGCTTTCTTT.

This clonotype was counted at least ten times. The genes are TRBV29-1 and TRBJ2-3; tentative D call: TRBD1 (6 bases). There are 16 residues in the CDR3. Germline CDR1 and CDR2: SQVTM and ANQGSEA. V was cut by 0 bases and J by 6 bases, with 19 bases left in between. CDR3 DNA sequence: TGCAGCGTTGAAGATCCGGGCGGCCACAGGGCGGATACGCAGTATTTT. Protein: CSVEDPGGHRADTQYF.

This clonotype was seen ten or more times. This chain links TRBV19 with TRBJ2-1; 7 bases agree with TRBD2. The CDR3 is made up of 14 amino acids. V lost 7 bases and J lost 5; bases outside the gene matches: 8. CDR1 is LNHDA, CDR2 SQIVND, per germline (reference sequence). The CDR3 sequence is CASTASGVNNEQFF. The CDR3 DNA is TGTGCCAGTACGGCCAGCGGGGTCAACAATGAGCAGTTCTTC.

A note on this clonotype: A much larger clonotype is one base distant, so this may be a read error. V and J are TRBV12-5 and TRBJ1-1; tentatively, D is TRBD1 (6 bases). Trimming took 3 bases from V and 0 from J, leaving 20 bases between them. In germline, CDR1 is LGHNT, CDR2 FRNRAP. The CDR3 has 18 residues. CDR3 loop: CASGFVLFRGGLNTEAFF. CDR3 bases: TGTGCTAGTGGTTTTGTACTTTTTCGAGGGGGACTGAACACTGAAGCTTTCTTT.

Only a few counts were recorded for this clonotype. V and J are TRBV11-2 and TRBJ2-4, with D perhaps TRBD2 (6 bases). V lost 5 bases, J lost 3 bases, and 17 bases lay in between. Germline V CDR1 and CDR2: SGHAT, FQNNGV. The CDR3 is 16 amino acids. The CDR3 DNA reads TGTGCCAGCAGCCGAGCTCCTTGGGGGGACAAAAACATTCAGTACTTC. The encoded protein is CASSRAPWGDKNIQYF. Complete variable domain (other parts from reference TRBV11-2 and TRBJ2-4): EAGVAQSPRYKIIEKRQSVAFWCNPISGHATLYWYQQILGQGPKLLIQFQNNGVVDDSQLPKDRFSAERLKGVDSTLKIQPAKLEDSAVYLCASSRAPWGDKNIQYFGAGTRLSVL.

This clonotype was detected once. The chain combines TRBV7-6 with TRBJ2-7; weak D call: TRBD2 (5 bases). This CDR3 spans 15 amino acids. The V gene's germline CDR1 is SGHVS and CDR2 FNYEAQ. Trimming stripped 8 bases from V and 6 bases from J, with 23 bases between. Written as DNA, the CDR3 is TGTGCCAGCTCCCCGCGGGCCACCTCGTTAGGCGAGCAGTACTTC. This sequence encodes CASSPRATSLGEQYF.

Comments on this clonotype: Given a far larger clone just one base away, this is likely a sequencing read error. The rearrangement joins TRBV14 to TRBJ1-1; 7 bases are shared with TRBD1. The CDR3 consists of 12 residues. CDR1 SGHDN and CDR2 FVKESK come from the germline V gene. The CDR3 sequence is CASSPRGTAAFF. CDR3 in DNA: TGTGCCAGCAGCCCCAGGGGGACTGCAGCTTTCTTT. Full variable domain (missing parts from reference TRBV14 and TRBJ1-1): EAGVTQFPSHSVIEKGQTVTLRCDPISGHDNLYWYRRVMGKEIKFLLHFVKESKQDESGMPNNRFLAERTGGTYSTLKVQPAELEDSGVYFCASSPRGTAAFFGQGTRLTVV.

This clonotype was recorded many times. This sequence joins TRBV7-2 and TRBJ2-5; 10 bases match TRBD2. Trimming took 4 bases from V and 5 from J; bases not matched to a gene: 7. CDR3 size: 15 residues. Per germline, CDR1 SGHTA and CDR2 FQGNSA. CDR3 sequence: CASSSGLAEAETQYF. Written as DNA, the CDR3 is TGTGCCAGCAGCTCCGGACTAGCGGAGGCGGAGACCCAGTACTTC.

This clonotype was counted a few times. The V and J genes are TRBV10-3 and TRBJ2-6; possibly TRBD1 for D (5 bases). Germline V gene data show CDR1 as ENHRY and CDR2 as SYGVKD. This CDR3 is built from 17 residues. Trimming cost V 3 bases and J 1 base, with 13 bases left between them. CDR3 residues: CAISDPWGGSGANVLTF. The CDR3, as DNA: TGTGCCATCAGTGATCCCTGGGGCGGTTCTGGGGCCAACGTCCTGACTTTC.

The chain couples TRBV25-1 to TRBJ2-5, with 11 positions matching TRBD2. J gave up 5 bases and V 6 bases, and 8 bases lay outside the gene matches. CDR1 is MGHDK and CDR2 is SYGVNS in the germline V gene. This CDR3 is built from 15 residues. The chain's CDR3 is CASRPTTSGIETQYF. For the CDR3, the DNA is TGTGCCAGCAGACCGACGACTAGCGGGATTGAGACCCAGTACTTC.

This clonotype was recorded many times. CDR3 sequence reads: CASSAVRGSTDTQYF. In DNA form, the CDR3 reads TGTGCCAGCAGTGCGGTTAGGGGCAGCACAGATACGCAGTATTTT. The gene calls are TRBV2 and TRBJ2-3; D is perhaps TRBD1 (5 bases). The CDR3 consists of 15 residues. V lost 4 bases to trimming and J lost 0 bases, with 11 bases between them. CDR1 SNHLY and CDR2 FYNNEI come from the germline V gene. Filled out from reference TRBV2 and TRBJ2-3, the complete variable domain reads EPEVTQTPSHQVTQMGQEVILRCVPISNHLYFYWYRQILGQKVEFLVSFYNNEISEKSEIFDDQFSVERPDGSNFTLKIRSTKLEDSAMYFCASSAVRGSTDTQYFGPGTRLTVL.

This clonotype appeared a single time. The chain employs TRBV20-1 and TRBJ2-1, with 11 bases matching TRBD2. The CDR3 is made up of 15 amino acids. The junction had 9 bases not matched to a gene; V was cut back by 6 bases and J by 5 bases. Germline CDR1 reads DFQATT; CDR2 reads SNEGSKA (reference sequence). CDR3 DNA: TGCAGTGCCCCTTTAGCGGGAGGGCCGGACAATGAGCAGTTCTTC. As protein: CSAPLAGGPDNEQFF.

This clonotype occurred a few times. J is TRBJ2-3 and V is TRBV9, with 10 bases matching TRBD2. The germline V gene encodes CDR1 SGDLS and CDR2 YYNGEE. V shed 4 bases, J shed 2 bases, and the junction held 10 bases outside the gene matches. CDR3 length: 17 residues. The CDR3 is CASSPQPGLATTDTQYF. CDR3 bases: TGTGCCAGCAGCCCCCAACCGGGACTAGCGACCACAGATACGCAGTATTTT.

The sample holds a few counts of this clonotype. The chain uses TRBV9 and TRBJ2-5, with a possible D match to TRBD2 (5 bases). V shed 0 bases and J shed 3 bases, with 12 bases lying between them. Germline CDR1 SGDLS, CDR2 YYNGEE. The CDR3 has 15 amino acids. The CDR3 protein is CASSVAPGVKETQYF. The DNA for the CDR3 is TGTGCCAGCAGCGTAGCCCCCGGGGTAAAAGAGACCCAGTACTTC.

About this clonotype itself: A far larger clone is only one base removed, so a read error is likely. V gene TRBV3-1 combines with J gene TRBJ2-5, with TRBD2 identical over 7 bases. Looked up from germline, CDR1 is LGHDT and CDR2 is YNNKEL (reference sequence). The CDR3 is 16 residues long. V shed 0 bases and J 11 bases; nucleotides not matched to a gene: 15. CDR3 in DNA: TGTGCCAGCAGCCAAGATGGGGCGGGAGCTGACAATGAGCAGTACTTC. It yields the protein CASSQDGAGADNEQYF.

This clonotype was picked up a small number of times. The chain uses TRBV12-3 or TRBV12-4 and TRBJ2-2, with 11 nucleotides matching TRBD2. CDR3 length equals 21 residues. After removal of 5 bases from V and 4 bases from J, the junction contained 21 bases not matched to a gene. The CDR3 here is CASSIIPGLAVLKRGTGELFF. The CDR3 coding sequence is TGTGCCAGCAGTATTATACCGGGACTAGCGGTTCTAAAAAGAGGCACCGGGGAGCTGTTTTTT.

A note on this clonotype: A much larger clone lies one base from this, so it may be a read error. The V call is TRBV29-1, the J call TRBJ2-1; possible D gene TRBD2, 6 bases. The germline V gene has CDR1 SQVTM and CDR2 ANQGSEA. This CDR3 has 13 residues. CDR3 protein: CSSESGYYNEQLF. The CDR3, as DNA: TGCAGCTCCGAAAGCGGGTACTACAATGAGCAGCTCTTC.

This clonotype was detected ten times or more. This chain links TRBV19 with TRBJ1-2; perhaps TRBD1 as D (5 bases). Trimming took off 4 bases at V and 8 bases at J, with 11 bases between the two ends. Germline assignment: CDR1 LNHDA and CDR2 SQIVND (reference sequence). This CDR3 region has 12 residues. CDR3 region: CASSRQFEGYTF. CDR3 coding DNA: TGTGCCAGTAGTAGACAGTTCGAAGGCTACACCTTC.

This chain joins TRBV19 and TRBJ1-4; TRBD1 aligns across 7 bases. The germline CDR1 and CDR2 sequences are LNHDA and SQIVND (reference sequence). V shed 6 bases and J 8 bases; nucleotides not matched to a gene: 6. The CDR3 sequence is 13 residues long. CDR3 amino acids: CASSLQGYEKLFF. The CDR3 nucleotides are TGTGCCAGTAGCCTACAGGGGTACGAAAAACTGTTTTTT.

This clonotype was seen ten or more times. V and J are TRBV29-1 and TRBJ1-1; 7 bases match TRBD1. J gave up 5 bases and V 6 bases, and 12 bases lay outside the gene matches. The germline V gene has CDR1 SQVTM and CDR2 ANQGSEA. This CDR3 is built from 14 residues. CDR3 nucleotides: TGCAGCGTAGCAAAACAGGGGCGGGGGACTGAAGCTTTCTTT. As protein: CSVAKQGRGTEAFF.

This clonotype was recorded many times. J is TRBJ1-6 and V is TRBV29-1; 7 positions agree with TRBD1. V lost 6 bases, J lost 7 bases, and 9 bases stayed unmatched. CDR3 length: 14 amino acids. Germline V gene lookup returns CDR1 SQVTM and CDR2 ANQGSEA. The CDR3 loop is CSVRQGSINSPLHF. In DNA form, the CDR3 reads TGCAGCGTCCGACAGGGTTCAATAAATTCACCCCTCCACTTT.

This rearrangement joins TRBV7-2 to TRBJ1-3; D is ambiguous. The germline CDR1 and CDR2 sequences are SGHTA and FQGNSA. Trimming took off 3 bases at V and 5 bases at J, with 5 bases between the two ends. CDR3 size: 12 residues. The CDR3 DNA sequence: TGTGCCAGCAGCTTCGGGAGAAACACCATATATTTT. Its protein product is CASSFGRNTIYF.

This clonotype appeared a few times. This chain connects TRBV10-3 to TRBJ2-3; 7 bases fit TRBD2. Germline assignment: CDR1 ENHRY and CDR2 SYGVKD. After removal of 3 bases from V and 2 bases from J, the junction contained 2 bases not matched to a gene. This CDR3 comprises 14 residues. The CDR3 DNA follows: TGTGCCATCAGTGAAAGCGGGGTCACAGATACGCAGTATTTT. It specifies CAISESGVTDTQYF.

This clonotype was recorded at least ten times. The chain is built from TRBV29-1 and TRBJ2-1, with 9 bases matching TRBD1. With 0 bases clipped from V and 8 bases from J, the junction kept 11 bases outside the gene matches. Looked up from germline, CDR1 is SQVTM and CDR2 is ANQGSEA. This CDR3 spans 16 amino acids. The chain's CDR3 is CSVEDPPGQGPDEQFF. The CDR3 region has the DNA TGCAGCGTTGAAGATCCCCCCGGACAGGGGCCGGATGAGCAGTTCTTC.

This clonotype came up many times. The chain recombines TRBV29-1 with TRBJ2-1, with TRBD2 as a possible D gene (7 bases). The CDR3 length is 14 residues. The germline V and J ends were trimmed by 6 bases and 6 bases, with 18 bases remaining between them. Germline CDR1 SQVTM, CDR2 ANQGSEA. CDR3 amino acids: CSVEGVGGPNEQFF. The CDR3 nucleotides are TGCAGCGTCGAGGGGGTGGGGGGGCCCAATGAGCAGTTCTTC.